This T cell receptor (beta chain) derives from a study of T cell responses to AZD1222 COVID-19 vaccine. Findings of the study overall: Donors were chiefly white British, with a greater number of females, and clonal diversity was perhaps underestimated. There were repertoire samples only from the period after the peak T cell response. Spike-specific TCR breadth and depth rose after two AZD1222 doses. Per reports, nearly half of all spike-specific TCRs target regions that are unmutated in variants.

CDR3 size: 14 residues. From germline, CDR1 is MNHEY and CDR2 SVGEGT. V dropped 3 bases and J dropped 8; count of bases not matched to a gene: 6. TCRdb's table, derived via immunoSEQ multiplex PCR, lists solely in-frame clones and lacks some. The repertoire consists of some 120,000 clones, with roughly nine tenths occurring once and the leading ten covering about 2.7%. In regard to this clone: What it binds is not known.

This sequence was found in an adult in good health. The gene calls are TRBV6-2 or TRBV6-3 and TRBJ2-1; 8 bases map to TRBD2. Sequenced here: peripheral blood, sampled on day 0 of AZD1222 vaccination. CDR3 DNA sequence: TGTGCCAGCAGTTATGTGGGACTAGTGGATGAGCAGTTCTTC. Its translation: CASSYVGLVDEQFF.